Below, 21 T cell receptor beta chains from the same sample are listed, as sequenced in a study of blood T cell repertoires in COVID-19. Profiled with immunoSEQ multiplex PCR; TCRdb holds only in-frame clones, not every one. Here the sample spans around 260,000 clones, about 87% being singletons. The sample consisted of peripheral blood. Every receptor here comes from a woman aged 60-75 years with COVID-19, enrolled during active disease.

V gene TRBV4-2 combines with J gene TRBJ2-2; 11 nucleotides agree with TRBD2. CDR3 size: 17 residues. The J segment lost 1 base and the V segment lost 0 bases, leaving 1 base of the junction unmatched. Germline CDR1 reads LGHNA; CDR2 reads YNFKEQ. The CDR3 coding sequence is TGTGCCAGCAGCCAAGAGGGGACTAGCGGGAACACCGGGGAGCTGTTTTTT. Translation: CASSQEGTSGNTGELFF.

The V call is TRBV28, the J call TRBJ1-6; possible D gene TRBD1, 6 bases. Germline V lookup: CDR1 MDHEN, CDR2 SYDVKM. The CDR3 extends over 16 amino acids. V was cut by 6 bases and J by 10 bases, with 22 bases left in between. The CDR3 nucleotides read TGTGCCAGCAGGCCGGGGGGGCAGGCTTTGGGGTCACCCCTCCACTTT. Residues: CASRPGGQALGSPLHF.

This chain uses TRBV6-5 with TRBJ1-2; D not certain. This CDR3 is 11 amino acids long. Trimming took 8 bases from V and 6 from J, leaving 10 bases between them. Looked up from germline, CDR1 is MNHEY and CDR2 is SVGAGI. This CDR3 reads CASGPEDGYTF. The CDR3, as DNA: TGTGCCAGCGGCCCTGAGGATGGCTACACCTTC.

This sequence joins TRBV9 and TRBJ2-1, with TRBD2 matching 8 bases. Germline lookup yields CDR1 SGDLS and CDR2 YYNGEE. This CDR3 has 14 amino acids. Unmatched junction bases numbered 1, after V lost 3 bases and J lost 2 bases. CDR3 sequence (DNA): TGTGCCAGCAGCGGGGGACTAGCCTACAATGAGCAGTTCTTC. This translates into CASSGGLAYNEQFF.

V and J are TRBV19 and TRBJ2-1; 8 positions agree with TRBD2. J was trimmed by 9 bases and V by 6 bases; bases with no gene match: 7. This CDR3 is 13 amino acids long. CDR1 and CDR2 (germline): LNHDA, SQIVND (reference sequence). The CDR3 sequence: CASSQPGGGEQFF. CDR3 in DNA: TGTGCCAGTAGCCAACCGGGGGGGGGTGAGCAGTTCTTC.

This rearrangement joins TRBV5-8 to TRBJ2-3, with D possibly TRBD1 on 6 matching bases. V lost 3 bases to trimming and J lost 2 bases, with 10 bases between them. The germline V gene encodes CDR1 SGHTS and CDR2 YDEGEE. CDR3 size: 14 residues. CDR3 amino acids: CASSYGQTTDTQYF. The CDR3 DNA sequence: TGTGCCAGCAGCTACGGACAGACCACAGATACGCAGTATTTT.

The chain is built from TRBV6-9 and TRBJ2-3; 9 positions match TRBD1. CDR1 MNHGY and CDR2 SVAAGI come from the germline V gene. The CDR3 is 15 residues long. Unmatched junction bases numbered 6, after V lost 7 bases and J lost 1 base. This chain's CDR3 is CASIQGDRGTDTQYF. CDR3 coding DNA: TGTGCCAGCATTCAAGGGGACAGGGGCACAGATACGCAGTATTTT.

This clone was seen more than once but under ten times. CDR3 sequence (DNA): TGCGCCAGCAGTCAGCGGACAGGGGAGGACACCGGGGAGCTGTTTTTT. Its translation is CASSQRTGEDTGELFF. The J gene is TRBJ2-2, the V gene TRBV23-1, with 9 nucleotides matching TRBD1. TRBV23-1 belongs to the ORF category, with a function that is uncertain. This CDR3 region has 16 residues. Unmatched junction bases numbered 5, after V lost 3 bases and J lost 3 bases.

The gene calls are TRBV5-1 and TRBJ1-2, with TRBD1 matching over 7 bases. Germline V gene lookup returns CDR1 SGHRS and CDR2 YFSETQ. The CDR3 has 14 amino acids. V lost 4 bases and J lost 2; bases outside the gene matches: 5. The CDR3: CASSPAGQNYGYTF. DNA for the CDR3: TGCGCCAGCAGCCCGGCGGGACAGAACTATGGCTACACCTTC.

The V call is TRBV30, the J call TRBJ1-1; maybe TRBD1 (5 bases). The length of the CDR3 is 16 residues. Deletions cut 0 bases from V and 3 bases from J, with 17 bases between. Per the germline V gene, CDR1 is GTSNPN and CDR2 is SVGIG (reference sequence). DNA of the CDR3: TGTGCCTGGAGTGTACTGGTTGATTGGGGGGACACTGAAGCTTTCTTT. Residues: CAWSVLVDWGDTEAFF.

The CDR3: CASSSVAATNEKLFF. In DNA, the CDR3 is TGTGCCAGCAGCTCCGTGGCTGCAACTAATGAAAAACTGTTTTTT. This chain joins TRBV7-2 and TRBJ1-4; D is undetermined. Germline V gene data show CDR1 as SGHTA and CDR2 as FQGNSA. The ends were cut back, 4 bases at V and 0 bases at J, with 9 bases in the middle. The length of the CDR3 is 15 residues.

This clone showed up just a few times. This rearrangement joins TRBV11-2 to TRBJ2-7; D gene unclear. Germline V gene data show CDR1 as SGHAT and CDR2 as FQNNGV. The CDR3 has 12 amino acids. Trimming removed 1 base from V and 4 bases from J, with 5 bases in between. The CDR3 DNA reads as TGTGCCAGCAGCTTAGTAGAGTACGAGCAGTACTTC. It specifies CASSLVEYEQYF.

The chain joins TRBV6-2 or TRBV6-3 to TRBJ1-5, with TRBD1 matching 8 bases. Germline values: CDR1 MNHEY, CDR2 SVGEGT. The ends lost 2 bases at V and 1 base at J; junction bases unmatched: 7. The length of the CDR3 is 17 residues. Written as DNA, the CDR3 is TGTGCCAGCAGTTACAATACCGGGACAGGAAGCAATCAGCCCCAGCATTTT. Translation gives CASSYNTGTGSNQPQHF.

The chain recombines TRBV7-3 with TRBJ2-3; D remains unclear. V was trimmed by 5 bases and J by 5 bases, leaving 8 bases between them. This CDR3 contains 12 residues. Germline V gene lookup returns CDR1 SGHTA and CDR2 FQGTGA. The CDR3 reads CASSQTGDTQYF. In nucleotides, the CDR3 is TGTGCCAGCAGCCAAACGGGAGATACGCAGTATTTT.

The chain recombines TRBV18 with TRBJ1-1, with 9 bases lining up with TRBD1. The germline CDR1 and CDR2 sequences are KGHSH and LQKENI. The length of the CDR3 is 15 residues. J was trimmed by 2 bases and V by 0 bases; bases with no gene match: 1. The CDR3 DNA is TGTGCCAGCTCACCACCGGACAGGGGAAACACTGAAGCTTTCTTT. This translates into CASSPPDRGNTEAFF.

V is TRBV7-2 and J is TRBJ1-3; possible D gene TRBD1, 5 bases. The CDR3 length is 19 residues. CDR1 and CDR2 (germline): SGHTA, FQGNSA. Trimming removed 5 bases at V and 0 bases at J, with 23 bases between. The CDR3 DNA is TGTGCCAGCAGCCCCGAGTGGGGGAGGGTGGATCGCTCTGGAAACACCATATATTTT. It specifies CASSPEWGRVDRSGNTIYF.

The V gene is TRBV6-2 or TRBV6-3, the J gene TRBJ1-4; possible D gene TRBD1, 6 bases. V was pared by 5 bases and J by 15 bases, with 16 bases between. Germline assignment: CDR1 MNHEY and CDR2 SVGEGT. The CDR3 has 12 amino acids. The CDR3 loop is CASSQADRTMFF. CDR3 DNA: TGTGCCAGCAGTCAGGCGGACAGAACAATGTTTTTT.

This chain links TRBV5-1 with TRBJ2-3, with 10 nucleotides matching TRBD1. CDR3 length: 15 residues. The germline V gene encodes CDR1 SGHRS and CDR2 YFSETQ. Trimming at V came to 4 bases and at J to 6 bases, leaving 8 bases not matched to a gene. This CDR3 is CASSVTDRGEDTQYF. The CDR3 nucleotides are TGCGCCAGCAGCGTGACGGACAGGGGGGAGGATACGCAGTATTTT.

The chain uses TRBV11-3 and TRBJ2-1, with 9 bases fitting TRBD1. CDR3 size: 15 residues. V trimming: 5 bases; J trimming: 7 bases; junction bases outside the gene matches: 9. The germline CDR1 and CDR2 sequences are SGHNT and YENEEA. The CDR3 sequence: CASSGAGTGMNEQFF. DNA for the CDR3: TGTGCCAGCAGCGGGGCCGGGACAGGGATGAATGAGCAGTTCTTC.

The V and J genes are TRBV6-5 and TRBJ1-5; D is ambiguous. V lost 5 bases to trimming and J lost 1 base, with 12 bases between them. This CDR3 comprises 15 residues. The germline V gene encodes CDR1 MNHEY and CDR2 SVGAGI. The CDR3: CASSPETGSNQPQHF. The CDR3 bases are TGTGCCAGCAGTCCCGAAACGGGAAGCAATCAGCCCCAGCATTTT.

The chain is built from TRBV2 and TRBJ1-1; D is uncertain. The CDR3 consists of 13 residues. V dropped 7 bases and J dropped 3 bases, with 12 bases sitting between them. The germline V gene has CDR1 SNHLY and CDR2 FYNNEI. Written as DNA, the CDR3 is TGTGCCAGCAACCCATCGGACTACACTGAAGCTTTCTTT. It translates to CASNPSDYTEAFF. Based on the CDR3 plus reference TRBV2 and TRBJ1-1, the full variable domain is EPEVTQTPSHQVTQMGQEVILRCVPISNHLYFYWYRQILGQKVEFLVSFYNNEISEKSEIFDDQFSVERPDGSNFTLKIRSTKLEDSAMYFCASNPSDYTEAFFGQGTRLTVV.